Each of the 7 T cell receptor beta chains below was sequenced from the same sample in a study of cytomegalovirus exposure and HLA in healthy donors. Both 60 Vbeta primers and 13 Jbeta primers went into the PCR. Clones were sequenced by immunoSEQ multiplex PCR, and TCRdb holds only the in-frame ones, with some missing. Of 130,000 to 150,000 clones detected, roughly 80% appear once; the ten largest clones hold roughly 2.9%. Sequencing was carried out using PBMCs. The receptor set was obtained from a woman aged 25 to 39 in good health and CMV-seronegative.

J is TRBJ1-2 and V is TRBV7-9, with TRBD1 as a possible D gene (6 bases). Germline V lookup: CDR1 SEHNR, CDR2 FQNEAQ (reference sequence). V lost 4 bases to trimming and J lost 5 bases, with 17 bases between them. CDR3 size: 15 residues. In DNA form, the CDR3 reads TGTGCCAGCAGCTCCGGGCTGGGGGGGACATATGGCTACACCTTC. Residues: CASSSGLGGTYGYTF.

The chain recombines TRBV15 with TRBJ2-1; a possible D gene is TRBD2 (5 bases). Germline V gene lookup returns CDR1 LNHNV and CDR2 YYDKDF (reference sequence). Trimming removed 3 bases at V and 5 bases at J, with 17 bases between. The CDR3 length is 16 residues. The CDR3 spells CATSRGVAGIDNEQFF. CDR3 in DNA: TGTGCCACCAGCAGGGGCGTTGCCGGGATCGACAATGAGCAGTTCTTC.

This clone appeared once. This chain connects TRBV6-5 to TRBJ2-3; no clear D gene. This CDR3 has 13 amino acids. Germline V lookup: CDR1 MNHEY, CDR2 SVGAGI. V was shortened by 5 bases and J by 2 bases, with 8 bases between the two germline ends. Written as DNA, the CDR3 is TGTGCCAGCAGTACCGGGTCCACAGATACGCAGTATTTT. Its protein is CASSTGSTDTQYF.

The gene calls are TRBV9 and TRBJ1-4, with 9 bases that match TRBD1. The CDR3 is 14 amino acids. Trimming removed 5 bases from V and 8 bases from J; junction bases left unmatched: 7. CDR1 SGDLS and CDR2 YYNGEE come from the germline V gene. CDR3 DNA: TGTGCCAGCAGTCAACAGGGGGCAGGGGAAAAACTGTTTTTT. Translated, it gives CASSQQGAGEKLFF.

This clone was recorded a few times. This sequence joins TRBV5-6 and TRBJ1-6, with D perhaps matching TRBD1 (6 bases). CDR1 SGHDT and CDR2 YYEEEE come from the germline V gene. The CDR3 loop spans 15 amino acids. The V and J ends lost 6 bases and 7 bases respectively, with 17 bases between them. In nucleotides, the CDR3 is TGTGCCAGCACCGGCTTGCAGGGGCGGAATTCACCCCTCCACTTT. As protein: CASTGLQGRNSPLHF.

The chain is built from TRBV19 and TRBJ2-3, with 8 bases matching TRBD1. CDR3 length: 20 amino acids. J lost 0 bases, V lost 3 bases, and 17 bases had no gene match. Germline CDR1 LNHDA, CDR2 SQIVND (reference sequence). In DNA form, the CDR3 reads TGTGCCAGTAGTATTCTCTGGGCAGGGGGCCGTTTTGTAAGCACAGATACGCAGTATTTT. Encoded protein: CASSILWAGGRFVSTDTQYF. Full variable domain (remainder filled in from reference TRBV19 and TRBJ2-3): DGGITQSPKYLFRKEGQNVTLSCEQNLNHDAMYWYRQDPGQGLRLIYYSQIVNDFQKGDIAEGYSVSREKKESFPLTVTSAQKNPTAFYLCASSILWAGGRFVSTDTQYFGPGTRLTVL.

This clone appeared a few times. V usage is TRBV2 and J usage is TRBJ1-5; D gene uncertain. Trimming removed 4 bases from V and 2 bases from J, with 6 bases in between. Germline values: CDR1 SNHLY, CDR2 FYNNEI. There are 13 residues in the CDR3. In DNA, the CDR3 is TGTGCCAGCAGTGTTCGTGGCAATCAGCCCCAGCATTTT. It translates to CASSVRGNQPQHF.